This entry lists 4 T cell receptor beta chains sequenced from one sample in a study of radiotherapy plus CTLA-4 blockade in lung cancer. Here immunoSEQ multiplex PCR was the method, and the copy in TCRdb shows in-frame clones only, minus some. This repertoire shows around 100,000 clones, over 65% found once; its top ten account for approximately 3.5%. The specimen was peripheral blood, collected from a patient treated with radiotherapy plus ipilimumab. These receptors were collected from a human donor with non-small cell lung cancer that progressed on radiotherapy plus ipilimumab. Some clones in this sample may be carry-over from other donors' samples.

This clone was picked up many times. J is TRBJ2-7 and V is TRBV28, with 10 bases identical to TRBD1. The CDR3 covers 16 residues. Germline V gene sequence: CDR1 MDHEN, CDR2 SYDVKM. The junction had 11 bases not matched to a gene; V was cut back by 4 bases and J by 5 bases. The chain's CDR3 is CASSSPQDRGRNEQYF. The CDR3 DNA sequence: TGTGCCAGCAGTTCCCCTCAGGACAGGGGGAGGAACGAGCAGTACTTC.

The chain carries TRBV6-5 and TRBJ1-4; TRBD1 matches 7 bases. CDR1 and CDR2 (germline): MNHEY, SVGAGI. Trimming cost V 6 bases and J 8 bases; bases outside gene matches: 12. CDR3 size: 15 residues. CDR3 sequence reads: CASRSRTGENEKLFF. The CDR3 nucleotides are TGTGCCAGCAGAAGCCGAACAGGGGAGAACGAAAAACTGTTTTTT.

The genes are TRBV14 and TRBJ1-2, with unresolved D. The CDR3 extends over 12 amino acids. The germline V gene encodes CDR1 SGHDN and CDR2 FVKESK. The ends were cut back, 4 bases at V and 6 bases at J, with 9 bases in the middle. CDR3 nucleotides: TGTGCCAGCAGCCCCAGATACGATGGCTACACCTTC. As protein: CASSPRYDGYTF.

This rearrangement joins TRBV5-6 to TRBJ1-4, with D hard to call. The germline V and J ends were trimmed by 5 bases and 0 bases, with 8 bases remaining between them. CDR1 is SGHDT and CDR2 is YYEEEE in the germline V gene. The CDR3 sequence is 14 residues long. CDR3 nucleotides: TGTGCCAGCAGTTCATTTGCAACTAATGAAAAACTGTTTTTT. The encoded protein is CASSSFATNEKLFF.